The 32 T cell receptor beta chains presented below share a single source sample, sequenced in a study of T cell responses to AZD1222 COVID-19 vaccine. TCRdb keeps only in-frame clones here, not all; method: immunoSEQ multiplex PCR. The table lists 95,000 to 150,000 clones, 85% to 90% of them singletons. The starting material was peripheral blood, obtained on day 0 of AZD1222 vaccination. These receptors all stem from an adult in good health.

The V and J genes are TRBV6-1 and TRBJ1-2; 8 bases agree with TRBD1. Germline V gene lookup returns CDR1 MNHNS and CDR2 SASEGT. The trim removed 3 bases at V and 5 bases at J, leaving 11 bases unmatched. The CDR3 totals 16 residues. The CDR3 DNA follows: TGTGCCAGCAGTGAGCCCGGACAGGGATTTCTTTATGGCTACACCTTC. Translated: CASSEPGQGFLYGYTF.

The CDR3 bases are TGTGCCAGTAGAACCGGGACAGGCGACTATGGCTACACCTTC. This gives the protein CASRTGTGDYGYTF. The chain uses TRBV19 and TRBJ1-2; TRBD1 agrees at 8 bases. The germline V gene encodes CDR1 LNHDA and CDR2 SQIVND (reference sequence). The CDR3 covers 14 residues. The junction had 6 bases not matched to a gene; V was cut back by 6 bases and J by 3 bases.

The V gene is TRBV14, the J gene TRBJ1-4; a possible D gene is TRBD1 (5 bases). The germline V gene encodes CDR1 SGHDN and CDR2 FVKESK. Trimming removed 6 bases from V and 8 bases from J, with 13 bases in between. This CDR3 comprises 13 residues. The CDR3 bases are TGTGCCAGCAGTAGGGGCAAGGGGGAAAAACTGTTTTTT. It yields the protein CASSRGKGEKLFF.

The V gene is TRBV14, the J gene TRBJ1-3, with a possible D match to TRBD1 (6 bases). Germline CDR1 reads SGHDN; CDR2 reads FVKESK. V lost 1 base to trimming and J lost 0 bases, with 13 bases between them. The CDR3 is made up of 17 amino acids. CDR3 amino acids: CASSQVGGPSSGNTIYF. CDR3 DNA: TGTGCCAGCAGCCAAGTAGGGGGGCCCAGCTCTGGAAACACCATATATTTT.

This clone has a single count. The chain links TRBV19 to TRBJ1-2; D not resolved. The V and J ends lost 6 bases and 7 bases respectively, with 15 bases between them. Germline V lookup: CDR1 LNHDA, CDR2 SQIVND (reference sequence). The CDR3 loop spans 13 amino acids. CDR3 sequence (DNA): TGTGCCAGTAGGAACGCGGGTTCGGTTGGCTACACCTTC. Protein sequence: CASRNAGSVGYTF.

This clone was seen more than once but under ten times. This chain connects TRBV24-1 to TRBJ2-6; TRBD1 might be the D (5 bases). Germline values: CDR1 KGHDR, CDR2 SFDVKD. Trimming stripped 4 bases from V and 4 bases from J, with 13 bases between. The CDR3 covers 16 residues. In DNA, the CDR3 is TGTGCCACCAGTGACGCCAGGGCCTCCGGGGCCAACGTCCTGACTTTC. This sequence encodes CATSDARASGANVLTF.

The gene calls are TRBV15 and TRBJ1-4; D unresolved. Trimming left V 0 bases short and J 4 bases short, with 3 bases between. Germline V CDR1 and CDR2: LNHNV, YYDKDF (reference sequence). The CDR3 loop spans 13 amino acids. In nucleotides, the CDR3 is TGTGCCACCAGCAGAGATGATAATGAAAAACTGTTTTTT. Encoded protein: CATSRDDNEKLFF.

This chain uses TRBV9 with TRBJ1-5, with 7 bases that match TRBD1. From germline, CDR1 is SGDLS and CDR2 YYNGEE. J was trimmed by 10 bases and V by 0 bases; bases with no gene match: 7. The CDR3 is made up of 14 amino acids. For the CDR3, the DNA is TGTGCCAGCAGCGTAGCGGCAGGGACAGAACCCCAGCATTTT. It codes for CASSVAAGTEPQHF.

This clone has a handful of counts. This chain connects TRBV9 to TRBJ2-3, with D possibly matching TRBD1 (5 bases). From germline, CDR1 is SGDLS and CDR2 YYNGEE. The CDR3 is made up of 15 amino acids. V dropped 4 bases and J dropped 6 bases, with 18 bases sitting between them. The CDR3 reads CASSTGSTRTDTQYF. As DNA, the CDR3 is TGTGCCAGCAGCACAGGATCTACTCGGACGGATACGCAGTATTTT.

The CDR3 protein is CASIAGLAGGAQETQYF. CDR3 nucleotide sequence: TGTGCCAGCATCGCGGGACTAGCGGGAGGGGCGCAAGAGACCCAGTACTTC. The rearrangement joins TRBV7-2 to TRBJ2-5; 16 bases match TRBD2. CDR3 length: 17 residues. J lost 2 bases, V lost 7 bases, and 7 bases had no gene match. Germline CDR1 SGHTA, CDR2 FQGNSA.

V is TRBV7-9 and J is TRBJ1-1, with a weak D call TRBD1 (5 bases). The CDR3 spans 16 residues. Germline CDR1 reads SEHNR; CDR2 reads FQNEAQ (reference sequence). The ends were cut back, 5 bases at V and 4 bases at J, with 20 bases in the middle. CDR3 coding DNA: TGTGCCAGCAGCCCCCCTTCAGGGTCCCCCGGCACTGAAGCTTTCTTT. Translating it yields CASSPPSGSPGTEAFF.

A single count supports this clone. The CDR3 spells CASPGLDTEAFF. The CDR3 DNA reads as TGTGCCAGCCCGGGTTTGGACACTGAAGCTTTCTTT. J is TRBJ1-1 and V is TRBV6-5; no firm D call. Per germline, CDR1 MNHEY and CDR2 SVGAGI. The CDR3 length is 12 residues. The V and J ends lost 8 bases and 3 bases respectively, with 10 bases between them.

V gene TRBV10-3 combines with J gene TRBJ1-1; 7 bases are a match to TRBD1. V was pared by 6 bases and J by 1 base, with 5 bases of the junction left unmatched. The CDR3 runs 14 residues. Germline assignment: CDR1 ENHRY and CDR2 SYGVKD. The CDR3 sequence: CAIRGGRRNTEAFF. The CDR3 nucleotides read TGTGCCATCAGAGGGGGCAGAAGGAACACTGAAGCTTTCTTT.

This sequence joins TRBV2 and TRBJ1-5; 7 nucleotides align to TRBD1. V shed 6 bases, J shed 4 bases, and the junction held 9 bases outside the gene matches. This CDR3 spans 15 amino acids. In germline, CDR1 is SNHLY, CDR2 FYNNEI. CDR3 sequence reads: CASRRGLRSNQPQHF. CDR3 bases: TGTGCCAGCAGAAGGGGGCTGCGGTCGAATCAGCCCCAGCATTTT.

The chain carries TRBV11-2 and TRBJ1-1; 8 bases agree with TRBD1. Germline CDR1 reads SGHAT; CDR2 reads FQNNGV. V lost 3 bases and J lost 6; bases outside the gene matches: 6. CDR3 size: 14 residues. The CDR3 coding sequence is TGTGCCAGCAGCTTCCGACAGGGGTCCGCTGAAGCTTTCTTT. Amino acid sequence: CASSFRQGSAEAFF.

The chain carries TRBV25-1 and TRBJ1-1; a possible D gene is TRBD1 (6 bases). Germline CDR1 reads MGHDK; CDR2 reads SYGVNS. The CDR3 is 15 amino acids. V was cut by 5 bases and J by 5 bases, with 18 bases left in between. CDR3 sequence: CASSFEQGGGTEAFF. The CDR3 DNA reads TGTGCCAGCAGTTTTGAACAGGGAGGGGGGACTGAAGCTTTCTTT.

The CDR3 loop reads CASSTQRRQGELFF. Here the CDR3 DNA reads TGTGCCAGTAGTACGCAACGAAGACAGGGCGAACTGTTTTTT. The chain uses TRBV19 and TRBJ1-4, with 7 bases lining up with TRBD1. V dropped 4 bases and J dropped 12; count of bases not matched to a gene: 11. The CDR3 is 14 amino acids. Germline lookup yields CDR1 LNHDA and CDR2 SQIVND (reference sequence).

For the CDR3, the DNA is TGTGCCAGCAGTCCCGGGGGTCTAGGGGTCTACAATGAGCAGTTCTTC. Protein: CASSPGGLGVYNEQFF. The J gene is TRBJ2-1, the V gene TRBV7-8; D might be TRBD2 (6 bases). This CDR3 has 16 residues. V dropped 6 bases and J dropped 3 bases, with 18 bases sitting between them. Germline CDR1 and CDR2: SGHVS and FQNEAQ.

The chain links TRBV7-2 to TRBJ1-5; TRBD1 agrees at 7 bases. The V gene's germline CDR1 is SGHTA and CDR2 FQGNSA. The V segment lost 0 bases and the J segment 7 bases; nucleotides outside the gene matches: 6. CDR3 length: 15 residues. The CDR3 sequence is CASSLATGPGQPQHF. The CDR3 bases are TGTGCCAGCAGCTTAGCGACAGGGCCAGGGCAGCCCCAGCATTTT.

The chain couples TRBV7-9 to TRBJ2-1, with 7 bases lining up with TRBD2. J lost 14 bases, V lost 5 bases, and 6 bases had no gene match. The CDR3 has 11 amino acids. Germline-derived CDR1 and CDR2 are SEHNR and FQNEAQ (reference sequence). The DNA for the CDR3 is TGTGCCAGCAGCATGAGCGGGGATGAGTTCTTC. Protein product: CASSMSGDEFF.

The DNA of the CDR3 is TGCAGCGTCGTTACAGGGTACACTGAAGCTTTCTTT. Its protein is CSVVTGYTEAFF. The genes are TRBV29-1 and TRBJ1-1, with TRBD1 as a possible D gene (6 bases). Looked up from germline, CDR1 is SQVTM and CDR2 is ANQGSEA. V gave up 6 bases and J gave up 3 bases, with 11 bases separating them. The CDR3 length is 12 residues.

This clone was counted a single time. The genes are TRBV18 and TRBJ1-4; the D is unclear. The CDR3 runs to 13 residues. CDR1 and CDR2 from the germline V gene are KGHSH and LQKENI. V was trimmed by 9 bases and J by 0 bases, leaving 8 bases between them. CDR3 residues: CASTTATNEKLFF. CDR3 DNA: TGTGCCAGTACGACGGCAACTAATGAAAAACTGTTTTTT.

This clone was seen just once. The rearrangement uses TRBV27 and TRBJ1-1; D not certain. V was clipped by 8 bases and J by 3 bases, with 13 bases between them. The CDR3 is made up of 13 amino acids. Germline CDR1 is MNHEY and CDR2 is SMNVEV (reference sequence). This chain's CDR3 is CASAVGRDTEAFF. The CDR3, as DNA: TGTGCCAGCGCTGTGGGGAGGGACACTGAAGCTTTCTTT.

V usage is TRBV14 and J usage is TRBJ1-1; tentatively, D is TRBD1 (5 bases). CDR3 length: 13 amino acids. In germline, CDR1 is SGHDN, CDR2 FVKESK. The V and J ends lost 4 bases and 9 bases respectively, with 15 bases between them. The CDR3 loop is CASSPTGTQQAFF. In nucleotides, the CDR3 is TGTGCCAGCAGCCCTACAGGAACTCAGCAAGCTTTCTTT.

This chain connects TRBV28 to TRBJ2-1, with 14 bases lining up with TRBD2. V trimming: 8 bases; J trimming: 7 bases; junction bases outside the gene matches: 7. From germline, CDR1 is MDHEN and CDR2 SYDVKM. The CDR3 contains 15 residues. The CDR3 loop is CASGRLAGGGNEQFF. The CDR3 region has the DNA TGTGCCAGCGGCCGACTAGCGGGAGGGGGGAATGAGCAGTTCTTC.

The rearrangement uses TRBV4-1 and TRBJ1-1; D remains ambiguous. Germline V gives CDR1 MGHRA, CDR2 YSYEKL. V dropped 4 bases and J dropped 5 bases, with 26 bases sitting between them. The CDR3 has 18 amino acids. In nucleotides, the CDR3 is TGCGCCAGCAGCCCAGACGGTTACAGAATCGACCGGGGAACTGAAGCTTTCTTT. This codes for CASSPDGYRIDRGTEAFF.

The CDR3 DNA is TGTGCCAGCAGCTCAAGGACAGATTATAATTCACCCCTCCACTTT. Translating gives CASSSRTDYNSPLHF. The chain recombines TRBV7-6 with TRBJ1-6; maybe TRBD1 (6 bases). This CDR3 spans 15 amino acids. Per the germline V gene, CDR1 is SGHVS and CDR2 is FNYEAQ. V gave up 4 bases and J gave up 4 bases, with 11 bases separating them.

The V call is TRBV4-2, the J call TRBJ1-2; TRBD1 matches 9 bases. V was pared by 4 bases and J by 13 bases, with 4 bases of the junction left unmatched. Germline CDR1 and CDR2: LGHNA and YNFKEQ. The CDR3 consists of 11 residues. The CDR3 sequence: CASSRDRVFTF. For the CDR3, the DNA is TGTGCCAGCAGCCGGGACAGGGTTTTCACCTTC.

The chain uses TRBV9 and TRBJ2-5, with TRBD1 matching 10 bases. The ends lost 3 bases at V and 4 bases at J; junction bases unmatched: 9. The CDR3 consists of 16 residues. The V gene's germline CDR1 is SGDLS and CDR2 YYNGEE. In DNA, the CDR3 is TGTGCCAGCAGCGCGCCCAGGGACAGGGGTACAGAGACCCAGTACTTC. It specifies CASSAPRDRGTETQYF.

The chain recombines TRBV11-2 with TRBJ2-1; D not certain. Germline V gene data show CDR1 as SGHAT and CDR2 as FQNNGV. CDR3 length: 15 residues. The ends were cut back, 6 bases at V and 2 bases at J, with 14 bases in the middle. The CDR3 DNA reads as TGTGCCAGCAGTTTTGACGGTGGCACCTACAATGAGCAGTTCTTC. Its protein product is CASSFDGGTYNEQFF.

J is TRBJ1-2 and V is TRBV6-5, with D hard to call. The CDR3 extends over 12 amino acids. Looked up from germline, CDR1 is MNHEY and CDR2 is SVGAGI. V was cut by 6 bases and J by 7 bases, with 12 bases left in between. Here the CDR3 reads CASSPGGFGYTF. For the CDR3, the DNA is TGTGCCAGCAGCCCGGGTGGTTTTGGCTACACCTTC.

A few counts support this clone. The chain recombines TRBV3-1 (or the pseudogene TRBV3-2) with TRBJ2-3; the match to TRBD2 covers 9 bases. CDR1 is LGHDT and CDR2 is YNNKEL in the germline V gene (reference sequence). V lost 3 bases and J lost 14; bases outside the gene matches: 3. The CDR3 sequence is 11 residues long. The CDR3 sequence: CASSQTSGMYF. The CDR3 DNA reads as TGTGCCAGCAGCCAGACTAGCGGAATGTATTTT.